The sequence of this T cell receptor beta chain was determined in a study of beta chain features in type 1 diabetes. The wider study: Across every sample, around 100,000,000 sorted cells were examined in total.

J lost 5 bases, V lost 2 bases, and 7 bases had no gene match. The CDR3 consists of 15 residues. Germline V gives CDR1 SNHLY, CDR2 FYNNEI. The sequenced template was cDNA made from the entire isolated RNA. Profiled with immunoSEQ multiplex PCR; TCRdb holds only in-frame clones, not every one. Of tens of thousands of clones listed, more than 45% were seen once; the top ten hold 0.65% to 0.75%. Overall study results and limits: Moderate yet significant TCRB CDR3 shortening was seen in Type 1 diabetes patients in all four CD4+ subsets. Naive, central memory and regulatory TCRB repertoires appeared more similar among patients than healthy donors.

Of note for this clone: What it binds is not known.

This receptor was taken from a man under 40 with type 1 diabetes. The chain employs TRBV2 and TRBJ2-5, with 8 nucleotides matching TRBD2. Sequencing used central memory CD4+ T cells from blood. The CDR3 coding sequence is TGTGCCAGCAGTGAATTGGGTAGCGGGGTTGAGACCCAGTACTTC. Protein product: CASSELGSGVETQYF.